A selection of T cell receptor beta chains follows, all from one sample in a study of T cell responses to AZD1222 COVID-19 vaccine. Sequencing was performed with immunoSEQ multiplex PCR; in TCRdb, only in-frame clones are kept and a portion is missing. This sample has 120,000 to 150,000 clones; roughly 80% occur once, and the top ten carry approximately 4%. The input for sequencing was peripheral blood, taken on day 0 of MenACWY control vaccination. The receptors derive from an adult in good health. Each CDR3 is given with its conserved first and last residue. Clone size is shown for a subset of rows, as once, few, many or a class of expanded clone.

>TRBJ2-5|NA|TRBV7-2
CASSRGSQGAFETQYF
>TRBJ1-3|NA|TRBV28
CASSFQGSGNTIYF
>TRBJ2-2|NA|TRBV27
CASKLDFTGELFF
>TRBJ1-2|once|TRBV7-9
CASSSPNTDGYGYTF
>TRBJ2-1|NA|TRBV9
CASSVEILAGTNNEQFF
>TRBJ1-1|NA|TRBV3-1/TRBV3-2
CASSFQGGVAQTEAFF
>TRBJ1-6|NA|TRBV6-1
CASSGRPGASSYNSPLHF
>TRBJ1-5|NA|TRBV7-8
CASSLGRGALGQPQHF
>TRBJ2-5|NA|TRBV2
CASSEVGALGETQYF
>TRBJ1-2|few|TRBV5-8
CASSFPTGAYGYTF
>TRBJ1-2|NA|TRBV5-5
CASSLESGGYGYTF
>TRBJ1-3|few|TRBV12-5
CASGLTRGSGNTIYF
>TRBJ1-4|NA|TRBV5-1
CASSLDPTNEKLFF
>TRBJ1-2|NA|TRBV7-9
CASSLSVAGGADGYTF
>TRBJ1-1|few|TRBV12-3/TRBV12-4
CASSLDTGTEAFF
>TRBJ2-7|once|TRBV5-1
CASSLAPGTPYEQYF
>TRBJ1-6|few|TRBV2
CASSGGMANNSPLHF
>TRBJ1-1|NA|TRBV7-6
CASSAILNTEAFF
>TRBJ2-1|NA|TRBV18
CASSPLPGQRANEQFF
>TRBJ2-3|NA|TRBV4-1
CASSQTRNTDTQYF
>TRBJ2-5|NA|TRBV5-1
CASSFSGGPETQYF
>TRBJ1-2|NA|TRBV3-1/TRBV3-2
CASSQGTSRYGYTF
>TRBJ1-3|NA|TRBV19
CASSKDRGAGNTIYF
>TRBJ1-4|NA|TRBV5-6
CASSGRPLNEKLFF
>TRBJ1-4|NA|TRBV7-6
CASSSRTATNEKLFF
>TRBJ2-2|NA|TRBV30
CAWGPGLAITGELFF
>TRBJ1-6|NA|TRBV2
CASSFTGSPLHF
>TRBJ1-1|NA|TRBV15
CATSDRTGGNTEAFF
>TRBJ2-2|NA|TRBV9
CASSWGANTGELFF
>TRBJ1-2|NA|TRBV5-1
CASSPGQGTYGYTF
>TRBJ2-5|NA|TRBV24-1
CATSPGGFQETQYF
>TRBJ1-1|NA|TRBV5-4
CASSLAGRILNTEAFF
>TRBJ2-3|NA|TRBV25-1
CASSEPGAGTDTQYF
>TRBJ1-2|NA|TRBV10-3
CAISATGTLYGYTF
>TRBJ2-1|NA|TRBV2
CASTKGRGSYNEQFF
>TRBJ1-1|once|TRBV7-9
CASSPQRRIQNTEAFF
>TRBJ1-2|NA|TRBV19
CASSWGNYGYTF
>TRBJ1-3|NA|TRBV19
CASSVQRSGNTIYF
>TRBJ1-5|NA|TRBV2
CASSVSGVNQPQHF
>TRBJ1-1|NA|TRBV5-1
CASSSQQGRGLFNTEAFF
>TRBJ1-2|NA|TRBV6-5
CASRTQGGYGYTF
>TRBJ2-5|NA|TRBV9
CASSARGVGGYQETQYF
>TRBJ1-3|NA|TRBV7-2
CASSLSPGGGNTIYF
>TRBJ2-1|NA|TRBV3-1/TRBV3-2
CASSRTGVTYNEQFF
>TRBJ1-1|NA|TRBV5-1
CASSLDRQSTEAFF
>TRBJ1-2|NA|TRBV6-6
CASSSTGGGYGYTF
>TRBJ1-1|few|TRBV9
CASSVGGYTEAFF
>TRBJ2-7|NA|TRBV28
CASSFPHRDAYSYEQYF
>TRBJ2-7|NA|TRBV7-9
CASSLASTSYEQYF
>TRBJ2-4|NA|TRBV6-1
CASSEAGGRVDIQYF
>TRBJ2-3|NA|TRBV5-1
CASNLDSSTDTQYF
>TRBJ1-2|NA|TRBV5-6
CASSHPTNYGYTF
>TRBJ2-5|NA|TRBV7-7
CASSLVSGVQETQYF